The rows below give T cell receptor beta chains drawn from one sample of a study of beta chain features in type 1 diabetes. The assay was immunoSEQ multiplex PCR, and TCRdb's table has in-frame clones only and misses some. This sample has about 320,000 clones, with less than 15% found just once. The specimen was central memory CD4+ T cells from blood. Receptors were obtained from a man aged 25 to 45 in good health. CDR3s include the opening cysteine and the closing phenylalanine or tryptophan. Fields, in order: CDR3 protein, CDR3 DNA, V gene, D gene, J gene, clone size. D genes are given only for firm matches. Some rows have no size entry. The others give once, few or many, or a class for an expanded clone.

CDR3: CASSPGLLNQPQHF
DNA: TGTGCCAGCAGCCCAGGACTCCTAAATCAGCCCCAGCATTTT
V: TRBV6-5
D: -
J: TRBJ1-5
size: -

CDR3: CASSPGGYNTEAFF
DNA: TGTGCCAGCTCACCGGGCGGTTACAACACTGAAGCTTTCTTT
V: TRBV18
D: -
J: TRBJ1-1
size: -

CDR3: CASSFRANTGELFF
DNA: TGTGCCAGCAGTTTTCGGGCGAACACCGGGGAGCTGTTTTTT
V: TRBV7-9
D: -
J: TRBJ2-2
size: few

CDR3: CASEQGQGLRNEQFF
DNA: TGTGCCAGCGAACAGGGACAGGGGCTACGGAATGAGCAGTTCTTC
V: TRBV7-9
D: TRBD1
J: TRBJ2-1
size: many

CDR3: CASNSPLEWDTQYF
DNA: TGTGCCAGCAACTCCCCACTGGAGTGGGATACGCAGTATTTT
V: TRBV11-2
D: -
J: TRBJ2-3
size: -

CDR3: CASSFSLAGLSYEQYF
DNA: TGTGCCAGCAGTTTCTCATTGGCGGGGCTCTCCTACGAGCAGTACTTC
V: TRBV28
D: -
J: TRBJ2-7
size: -

CDR3: CASSVAGLVMDEQFF
DNA: TGTGCCAGCAGCGTGGCGGGACTAGTAATGGATGAGCAGTTCTTC
V: TRBV9
D: TRBD2
J: TRBJ2-1
size: few

CDR3: CASSLSTGNPTSPVVQYF
DNA: TGTGCCAGCAGCTTGTCGACAGGTAACCCTACGAGCCCGGTCGTGCAGTACTTC
V: TRBV7-9
D: -
J: TRBJ2-7
size: few

CDR3: CASSSSPLAGVSYEQYF
DNA: TGTGCCAGCAGTTCAAGCCCGCTAGCGGGGGTTTCCTACGAGCAGTACTTC
V: TRBV27
D: TRBD2
J: TRBJ2-7
size: -

CDR3: CAIGGTPSYEQYF
DNA: TGTGCCATCGGGGGGACGCCATCCTACGAGCAGTACTTC
V: TRBV6-5
D: TRBD2
J: TRBJ2-7
size: -

CDR3: CAISESKGSNIQYF
DNA: TGTGCCATCAGTGAGTCGAAGGGTTCCAACATTCAGTACTTC
V: TRBV10-3
D: -
J: TRBJ2-4
size: many

CDR3: CASSPRTGATEAFF
DNA: TGTGCCAGCAGCCCCCGAACAGGGGCCACTGAAGCTTTCTTT
V: TRBV7-6
D: TRBD1
J: TRBJ1-1
size: few

CDR3: CASSTRQGARGEAFF
DNA: TGCGCCAGCAGCACTCGACAGGGGGCCCGGGGTGAAGCTTTCTTT
V: TRBV4-3
D: TRBD1
J: TRBJ1-1
size: few

CDR3: CASRKKYEQYF
DNA: TGTGCCAGCAGGAAAAAGTACGAGCAGTACTTC
V: TRBV27
D: -
J: TRBJ2-7
size: -

CDR3: CASSPYTSITGELFF
DNA: TGCGCCAGCAGCCCGTACACTAGTATCACCGGGGAGCTGTTTTTT
V: TRBV7-2
D: -
J: TRBJ2-2
size: few

CDR3: CASSLGRQGLGYGYTF
DNA: TGTGCCAGCAGCTTAGGGAGACAGGGGTTGGGCTATGGCTACACCTTC
V: TRBV7-2
D: TRBD1
J: TRBJ1-2
size: few

CDR3: CASSQESAGRGYTF
DNA: TGCGCCAGCAGCCAAGAGTCCGCGGGCCGTGGCTACACCTTC
V: TRBV4-1
D: -
J: TRBJ1-2
size: -

CDR3: CASSLRRGSYNEQFF
DNA: TGTGCCAGCAGTTTACGCAGAGGCTCCTACAATGAGCAGTTCTTC
V: TRBV27
D: -
J: TRBJ2-1
size: -

CDR3: CASSPQGAGSNQPQHF
DNA: TGTGCCAGCTCACCACAGGGGGCCGGCTCCAATCAGCCCCAGCATTTT
V: TRBV18
D: TRBD1
J: TRBJ1-5
size: few

CDR3: CATSRDSEGIDEQFF
DNA: TGTGCCACCAGCAGAGATTCCGAGGGCATCGATGAGCAGTTCTTC
V: TRBV15
D: -
J: TRBJ2-1
size: -

CDR3: CASRPGTFNTEAFF
DNA: TGTGCCAGCAGGCCCGGGACATTTAACACTGAAGCTTTCTTT
V: TRBV7-2
D: -
J: TRBJ1-1
size: -

CDR3: CASSLEPGRETQYF
DNA: TGCGCCAGCAGCTTGGAACCCGGGCGGGAGACCCAGTACTTC
V: TRBV5-1
D: -
J: TRBJ2-5
size: -

CDR3: CASSQEPAGVWNNEQFF
DNA: TGCGCCAGCAGCCAAGAACCAGCGGGAGTTTGGAACAATGAGCAGTTCTTC
V: TRBV5-4
D: TRBD2
J: TRBJ2-1
size: once

CDR3: CASSPSPDTQYF
DNA: TGTGCCAGCAGCCCAAGCCCAGATACGCAGTATTTT
V: TRBV11-1
D: -
J: TRBJ2-3
size: few

CDR3: CASSLGGRRNSPLHF
DNA: TGTGCCAGCAGCTTAGGAGGCAGACGGAATTCACCCCTCCACTTT
V: TRBV11-3
D: -
J: TRBJ1-6
size: -

CDR3: CASSRLAGIAKNIQYF
DNA: TGTGCCAGCAGCCGACTAGCGGGGATAGCCAAAAACATTCAGTACTTC
V: TRBV7-8
D: TRBD2
J: TRBJ2-4
size: few